This T cell receptor beta chain originates from a study of tumor-infiltrating lymphocytes in localized non-small cell lung cancer. Clones were read by immunoSEQ multiplex PCR, and TCRdb kept only the in-frame ones, dropping some. The sample yields 12,000 to 15,000 clones, 65% to 75% seen once. Sequenced: uninvolved lung tissue not adjacent to the tumor. This TCR was sampled from a human donor with non-small cell lung cancer.

The CDR3 here is CAWTGFARGEQFF. CDR3 DNA: TGTGCCTGGACCGGGTTCGCCCGGGGTGAGCAGTTCTTC. The chain couples TRBV30 to TRBJ2-1; a weak D match, TRBD2 (5 bases). Trimming shortened V by 4 bases and J by 9 bases, and 16 bases separated the two germline ends. This CDR3 spans 13 amino acids. Germline V gene data show CDR1 as GTSNPN and CDR2 as SVGIG (reference sequence). Full variable domain (rest looked up from reference TRBV30 and TRBJ2-1): SQTIHQWPATLVQPVGSPLSLECTVEGTSNPNLYWYRQAAGRGLQLLFYSVGIGQISSEVPQNLSASRPQDRQFILSSKKLLLSDSGFYLCAWTGFARGEQFFGPGTRLTVL.